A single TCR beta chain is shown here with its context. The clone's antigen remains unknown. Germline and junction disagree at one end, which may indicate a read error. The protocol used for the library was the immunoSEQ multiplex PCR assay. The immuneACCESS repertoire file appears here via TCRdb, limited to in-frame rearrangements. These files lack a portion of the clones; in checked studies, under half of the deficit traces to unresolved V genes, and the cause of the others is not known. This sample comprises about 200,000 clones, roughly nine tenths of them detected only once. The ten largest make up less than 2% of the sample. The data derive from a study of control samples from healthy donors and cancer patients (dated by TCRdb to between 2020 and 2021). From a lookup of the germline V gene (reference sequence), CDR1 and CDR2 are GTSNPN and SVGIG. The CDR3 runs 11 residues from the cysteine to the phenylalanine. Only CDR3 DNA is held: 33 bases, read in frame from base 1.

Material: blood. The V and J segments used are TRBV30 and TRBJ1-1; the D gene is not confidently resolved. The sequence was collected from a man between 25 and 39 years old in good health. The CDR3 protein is CAWSAGGRTQF. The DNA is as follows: TGTGCCTGGAGTGCGGGAGGACGGACTCAATTT.